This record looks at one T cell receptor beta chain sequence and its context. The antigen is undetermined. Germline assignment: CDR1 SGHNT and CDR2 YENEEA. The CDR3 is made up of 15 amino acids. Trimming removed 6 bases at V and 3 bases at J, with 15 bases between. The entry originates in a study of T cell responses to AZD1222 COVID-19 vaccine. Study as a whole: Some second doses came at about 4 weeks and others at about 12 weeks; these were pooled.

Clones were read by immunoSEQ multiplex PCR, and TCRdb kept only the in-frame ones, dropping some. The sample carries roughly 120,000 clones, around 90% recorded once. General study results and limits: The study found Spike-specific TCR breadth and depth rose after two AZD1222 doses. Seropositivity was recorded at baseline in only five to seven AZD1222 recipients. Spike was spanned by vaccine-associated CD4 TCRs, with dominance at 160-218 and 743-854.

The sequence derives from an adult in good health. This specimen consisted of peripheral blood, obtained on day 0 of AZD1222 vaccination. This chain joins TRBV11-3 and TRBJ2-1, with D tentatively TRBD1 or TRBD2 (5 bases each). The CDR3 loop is CASSQRDRYYNEQFF. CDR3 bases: TGTGCCAGCAGTCAAAGGGACCGCTACTACAATGAGCAGTTCTTC.